This T cell receptor beta chain derives from a study of response to subunit inactivated influenza vaccine. General study results and limits: Authors suggested each seasonal flu vaccination may recruit only limited numbers of new T cells.

Each CDR3 protein is one row after TCRdb ran MiXCR on the RT-PCR reads. The sample gives almost 250,000 distinct CDR3 sequences, about 12% of which show up once; approximately 8.4% is in the top ten. About this clonotype: What it binds is not known. Sequence at one end of the junction differs from germline and may be a read error.

The CDR3 has 11 residues. This chain uses TRBV12-3 or TRBV12-4 with TRBJ2-1, with D perhaps TRBD1 or TRBD2 (5 bases each). The TCR was taken from a man in his fifties who received an inactivated influenza vaccine. The sample in question was non-naive T cells sorted from PBMCs, obtained approximately 15 days before vaccination. CDR3 DNA: TGTGCCAGCAGTTCCCGGGACCTAGGCAACTTC. It specifies CASSSRDLGNF.